This TCR beta chain was sequenced during a study of T cells in Graves' hyperthyroidism and ophthalmopathy. The source material, RNA transcripts, was used to amplify TCR beta CDR3 regions. The TCR CDR3 first-round RT-PCR relied on the HTBI primer set. TCRdb re-called the multiplex PCR reads with MiXCR, one entry per CDR3 protein. The sample comprises nearly 750,000 distinct CDR3 sequences, 35% of which are singletons, and 30% to 40% rests with the top ten. This CDR3 region has 15 residues. Germline CDR1 and CDR2: MNHEY and SVGAGI. V lost 2 bases and J lost 3, with 13 bases in between. The sequencing input was blood. This TCR came from a woman aged 40 to 50 with Graves' hyperthyroidism. The chain links TRBV6-5 to TRBJ2-5, with D tentatively TRBD2 (5 bases). CDR3 sequence (DNA): TGTGCCAGCAGTTACGACCGGGGTTTCGAAGAGACCCAGTACTTC. Translation gives CASSYDRGFEETQYF.